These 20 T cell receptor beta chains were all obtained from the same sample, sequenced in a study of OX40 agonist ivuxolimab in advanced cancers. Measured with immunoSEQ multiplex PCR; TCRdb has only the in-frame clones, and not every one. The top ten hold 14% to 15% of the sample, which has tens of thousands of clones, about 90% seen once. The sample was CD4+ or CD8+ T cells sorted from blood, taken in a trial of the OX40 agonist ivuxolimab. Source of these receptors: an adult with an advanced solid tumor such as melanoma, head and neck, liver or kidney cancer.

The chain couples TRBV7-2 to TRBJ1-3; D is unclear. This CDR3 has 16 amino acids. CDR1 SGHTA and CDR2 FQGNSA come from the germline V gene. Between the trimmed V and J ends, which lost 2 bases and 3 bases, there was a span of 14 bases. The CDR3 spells CASSLTLPLYGNTIYF. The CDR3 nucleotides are TGTGCCAGCAGCTTAACGCTCCCGTTATATGGAAACACCATATATTTT.

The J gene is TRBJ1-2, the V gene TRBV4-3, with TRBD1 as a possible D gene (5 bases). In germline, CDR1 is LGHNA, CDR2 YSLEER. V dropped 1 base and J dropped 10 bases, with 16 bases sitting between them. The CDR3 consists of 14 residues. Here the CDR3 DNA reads TGCGCCAGCAGCCAAGTGGGGACCGCCCGAGCCTACACCTTC. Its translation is CASSQVGTARAYTF.

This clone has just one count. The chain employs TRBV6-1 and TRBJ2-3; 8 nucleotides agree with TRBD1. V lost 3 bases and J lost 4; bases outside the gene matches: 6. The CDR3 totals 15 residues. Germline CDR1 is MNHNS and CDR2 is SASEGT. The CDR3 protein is CASSESAGGADTQYF. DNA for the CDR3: TGTGCCAGCAGTGAGTCCGCAGGGGGCGCAGATACGCAGTATTTT.

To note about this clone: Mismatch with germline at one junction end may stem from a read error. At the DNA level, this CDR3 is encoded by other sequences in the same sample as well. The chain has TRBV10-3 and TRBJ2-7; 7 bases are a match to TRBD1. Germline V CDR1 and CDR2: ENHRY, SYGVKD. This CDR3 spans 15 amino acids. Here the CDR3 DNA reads TGTGCCATCAGTGAGTCGTGGGGACAGAACTACGAGCAGTATTTC. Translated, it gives CAISESWGQNYEQYF.

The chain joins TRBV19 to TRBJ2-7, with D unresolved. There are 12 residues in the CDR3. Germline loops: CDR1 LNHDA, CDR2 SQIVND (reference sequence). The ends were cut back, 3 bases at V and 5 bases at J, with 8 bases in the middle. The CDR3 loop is CASSISPHEQYF. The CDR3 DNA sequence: TGTGCCAGTAGTATCTCTCCCCACGAGCAGTACTTC.

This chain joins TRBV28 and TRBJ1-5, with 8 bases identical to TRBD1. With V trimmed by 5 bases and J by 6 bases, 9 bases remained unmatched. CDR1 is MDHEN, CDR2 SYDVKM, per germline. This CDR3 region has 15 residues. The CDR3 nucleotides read TGTGCCAGCAGTCGGACAGGGAACTGGGGTCAGCCCCAGCATTTT. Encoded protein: CASSRTGNWGQPQHF.

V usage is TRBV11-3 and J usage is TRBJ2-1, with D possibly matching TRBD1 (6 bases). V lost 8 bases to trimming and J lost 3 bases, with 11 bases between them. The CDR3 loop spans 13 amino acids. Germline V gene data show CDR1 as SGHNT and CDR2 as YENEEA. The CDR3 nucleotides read TGTGCCAGCCGGACAGATGACTACAATGAGCAGTTCTTC. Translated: CASRTDDYNEQFF.

In DNA form, the CDR3 reads TGTGCCAGCAGTTACCCCTACACTGAAGCTTTCTTT. It yields the protein CASSYPYTEAFF. The chain couples TRBV6-6 to TRBJ1-1; D is unresolved. The CDR3 covers 12 residues. Trimming cost V 2 bases and J 3 bases, with 4 bases left between them. The germline V gene encodes CDR1 MNHNY and CDR2 SVGAGI (reference sequence).

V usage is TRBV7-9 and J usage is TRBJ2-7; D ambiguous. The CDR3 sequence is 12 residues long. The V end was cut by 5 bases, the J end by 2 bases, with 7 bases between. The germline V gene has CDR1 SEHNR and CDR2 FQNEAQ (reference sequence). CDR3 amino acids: CASSAGAYEQYF. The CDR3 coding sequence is TGTGCCAGCAGCGCCGGTGCCTACGAGCAGTACTTC.

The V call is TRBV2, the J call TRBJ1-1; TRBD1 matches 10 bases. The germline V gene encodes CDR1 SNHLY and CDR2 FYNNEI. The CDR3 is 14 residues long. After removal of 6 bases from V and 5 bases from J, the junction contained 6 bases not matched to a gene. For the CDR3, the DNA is TGTGCCAGCAGGGGGACAGGGGTCAGGACTGAAGCTTTCTTT. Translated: CASRGTGVRTEAFF.

The CDR3 DNA reads as TGTGCCAGCAGCTGGGCGAACCGAGTTGGCTACACCTTC. Residues: CASSWANRVGYTF. V is TRBV5-8 and J is TRBJ1-2; D uncertain. Germline loops: CDR1 SGHTS, CDR2 YDEGEE. The V end was cut by 3 bases, the J end by 7 bases, with 13 bases between. There are 13 residues in the CDR3.

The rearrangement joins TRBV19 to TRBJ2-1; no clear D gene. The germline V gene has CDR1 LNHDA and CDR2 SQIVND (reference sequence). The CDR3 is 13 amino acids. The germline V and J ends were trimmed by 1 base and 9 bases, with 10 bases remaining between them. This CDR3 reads CASSIGSGGEQFF. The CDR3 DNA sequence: TGTGCCAGTAGTATAGGGAGTGGCGGTGAGCAGTTCTTC.

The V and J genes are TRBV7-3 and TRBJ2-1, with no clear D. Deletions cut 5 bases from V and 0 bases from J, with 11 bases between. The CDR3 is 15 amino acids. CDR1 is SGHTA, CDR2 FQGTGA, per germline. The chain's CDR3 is CASSHGISSYNEQFF. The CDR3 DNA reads TGTGCCAGCAGCCACGGAATTAGCTCCTACAATGAGCAGTTCTTC.

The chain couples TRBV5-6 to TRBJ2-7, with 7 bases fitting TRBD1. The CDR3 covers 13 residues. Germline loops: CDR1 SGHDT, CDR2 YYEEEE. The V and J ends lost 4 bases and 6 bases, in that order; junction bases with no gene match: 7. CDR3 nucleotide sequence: TGTGCCAGCAGCCTGACAGGGTCGGGCGAGCAGTACTTC. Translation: CASSLTGSGEQYF.

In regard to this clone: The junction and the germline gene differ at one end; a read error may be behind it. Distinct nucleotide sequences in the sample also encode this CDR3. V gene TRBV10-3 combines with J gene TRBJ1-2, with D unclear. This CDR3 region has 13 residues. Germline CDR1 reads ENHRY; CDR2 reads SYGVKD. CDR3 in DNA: TGCGCCATCAGTGACTCAGGTCCCTATGGCTACACCTTC. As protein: CAISDSGPYGYTF.

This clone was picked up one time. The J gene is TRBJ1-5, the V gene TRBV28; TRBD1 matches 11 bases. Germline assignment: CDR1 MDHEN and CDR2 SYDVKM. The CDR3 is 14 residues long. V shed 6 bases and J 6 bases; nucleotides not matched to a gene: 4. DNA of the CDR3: TGTGCCAGCAGCGCCGGGACAGGGGGTCAGCCCCAGCATTTT. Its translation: CASSAGTGGQPQHF.

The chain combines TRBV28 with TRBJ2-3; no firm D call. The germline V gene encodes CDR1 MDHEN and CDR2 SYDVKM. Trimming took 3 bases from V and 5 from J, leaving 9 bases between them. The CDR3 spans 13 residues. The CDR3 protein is CASSLGPGDTQYF. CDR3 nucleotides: TGTGCCAGCAGTTTGGGTCCGGGAGATACGCAGTATTTT.

The chain's CDR3 is CASSVEQGSDTQYF. CDR3 DNA sequence: TGTGCCAGCAGCGTGGAACAGGGGTCGGATACGCAGTATTTT. The rearrangement joins TRBV5-6 to TRBJ2-3; TRBD1 agrees at 7 bases. This CDR3 contains 14 residues. The germline CDR1 and CDR2 sequences are SGHDT and YYEEEE. Trimming took 4 bases from V and 6 from J; bases not matched to a gene: 8. Looking up the rest from reference TRBV5-6 and TRBJ2-3 gives the full variable domain: DAGVTQSPTHLIKTRGQQVTLRCSPKSGHDTVSWYQQALGQGPQFIFQYYEEEERQRGNFPDRFSGHQFPNYSSELNVNALLLGDSALYLCASSVEQGSDTQYFGPGTRLTVL.

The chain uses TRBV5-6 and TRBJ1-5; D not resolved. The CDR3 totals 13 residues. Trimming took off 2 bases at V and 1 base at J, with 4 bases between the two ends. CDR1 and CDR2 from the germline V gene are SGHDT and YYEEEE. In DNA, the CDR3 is TGTGCCAGCAGCTTCGAAAGCAATCAGCCCCAGCATTTT. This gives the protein CASSFESNQPQHF.

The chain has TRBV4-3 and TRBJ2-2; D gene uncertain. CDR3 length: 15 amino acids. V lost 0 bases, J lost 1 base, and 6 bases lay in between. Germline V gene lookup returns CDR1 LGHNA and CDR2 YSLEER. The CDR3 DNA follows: TGCGCCAGCAGCCAAGATATTCTGAACACCGGGGAGCTGTTTTTT. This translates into CASSQDILNTGELFF.